Listed here are 20 T cell receptor beta chains from one sample, sequenced in a study of cytomegalovirus exposure and HLA in healthy donors. Both 60 Vbeta primers and 13 Jbeta primers went into the PCR. Some clones are missing from TCRdb's copy, which holds only in-frame ones; the method was immunoSEQ multiplex PCR. The sample carries 150,000 to 200,000 clones, roughly 81% recorded once. The sequencing input was PBMCs. These receptors were obtained from a girl under 18 in good health and CMV-seropositive.

This clone has only a few counts. V gene TRBV2 combines with J gene TRBJ1-2; TRBD1 agrees at 7 bases. The CDR3 covers 13 residues. The trim removed 7 bases at V and 7 bases at J, leaving 9 bases unmatched. From germline, CDR1 is SNHLY and CDR2 FYNNEI. The CDR3 protein is CASNTGVSTGYTF. As DNA, the CDR3 is TGTGCCAGCAATACAGGGGTTTCTACTGGCTACACCTTC. Using reference TRBV2 and TRBJ1-2 for the parts outside the CDR3, the full variable domain is EPEVTQTPSHQVTQMGQEVILRCVPISNHLYFYWYRQILGQKVEFLVSFYNNEISEKSEIFDDQFSVERPDGSNFTLKIRSTKLEDSAMYFCASNTGVSTGYTFGSGTRLTVV.

The chain uses TRBV5-6 and TRBJ1-6, with D maybe TRBD1 (6 bases). Germline loops: CDR1 SGHDT, CDR2 YYEEEE. The CDR3 covers 14 residues. Trimming removed 2 bases at V and 10 bases at J, with 13 bases between. DNA for the CDR3: TGTGCCAGCAGCTTCGTCCAGGGGTACTCACCCCTCCACTTT. Amino acids: CASSFVQGYSPLHF. Full variable domain (remainder filled in from reference TRBV5-6 and TRBJ1-6): DAGVTQSPTHLIKTRGQQVTLRCSPKSGHDTVSWYQQALGQGPQFIFQYYEEEERQRGNFPDRFSGHQFPNYSSELNVNALLLGDSALYLCASSFVQGYSPLHFGNGTRLTVT.

The V call is TRBV19, the J call TRBJ1-4; maybe TRBD1 (6 bases). V lost 2 bases to trimming and J lost 4 bases, with 17 bases between them. The CDR3 spans 17 residues. CDR1 and CDR2 (germline): LNHDA, SQIVND (reference sequence). CDR3 in DNA: TGTGCCAGTAGTATACCCGGGACAAACCCCAATAATGAAAAACTGTTTTTT. It codes for CASSIPGTNPNNEKLFF.

The gene calls are TRBV27 and TRBJ1-1; D remains ambiguous. Germline V lookup: CDR1 MNHEY, CDR2 SMNVEV (reference sequence). The CDR3 is 14 amino acids. V was clipped by 7 bases and J by 1 base, with 13 bases between them. CDR3 sequence reads: CASNRGQANTEAFF. In DNA form, the CDR3 reads TGTGCCAGCAACCGAGGGCAGGCGAACACTGAAGCTTTCTTT.

V and J are TRBV9 and TRBJ1-4, with D hard to call. The CDR3 consists of 17 residues. Trimming pared 4 bases from V and 0 bases from J, leaving 16 bases between. The germline CDR1 and CDR2 sequences are SGDLS and YYNGEE. CDR3: CASSLTGSWATNEKLFF. CDR3 in DNA: TGTGCCAGCAGCCTAACGGGATCCTGGGCAACTAATGAAAAACTGTTTTTT.

This chain uses TRBV2 with TRBJ1-4; 8 bases fit TRBD1. The length of the CDR3 is 17 residues. Per the germline V gene, CDR1 is SNHLY and CDR2 is FYNNEI. Germline trimming cut 4 bases from V and 0 bases from J; bases unmatched to any gene: 7. The CDR3 protein is CASSGRDRRPTNEKLFF. CDR3 sequence (DNA): TGTGCCAGCAGTGGCCGGGACAGGCGTCCAACTAATGAAAAACTGTTTTTT.

This clone was seen only a few times. The rearrangement joins TRBV13 to TRBJ1-4, with D possibly matching TRBD1 (5 bases). The V and J ends lost 2 bases and 5 bases respectively, with 15 bases between them. Germline V gene data show CDR1 as PRHDT and CDR2 as FYEKMQ (reference sequence). CDR3 length: 16 amino acids. CDR3 DNA sequence: TGTGCCAGCAGCTTAATGGGCGGGGGGGGAAATGAAAAACTGTTTTTT. Translating it yields CASSLMGGGGNEKLFF.

This chain joins TRBV5-1 and TRBJ2-3; 11 nucleotides agree with TRBD2. Trimming removed 3 bases from V and 5 bases from J; junction bases left unmatched: 8. The CDR3 contains 16 residues. Germline-derived CDR1 and CDR2 are SGHRS and YFSETQ. CDR3 loop: CASSSLAGGMVDTQYF. CDR3 in DNA: TGCGCCAGCAGCTCCTTAGCGGGGGGGATGGTAGATACGCAGTATTTT. Drawing the rest from reference TRBV5-1 and TRBJ2-3, the complete variable domain is KAGVTQTPRYLIKTRGQQVTLSCSPISGHRSVSWYQQTPGQGLQFLFEYFSETQRNKGNFPGRFSGRQFSNSRSEMNVSTLELGDSALYLCASSSLAGGMVDTQYFGPGTRLTVL.

This chain connects TRBV9 to TRBJ1-1, with D perhaps TRBD1 (5 bases). The germline V gene encodes CDR1 SGDLS and CDR2 YYNGEE. The length of the CDR3 is 15 residues. Trimming left V 2 bases short and J 5 bases short, with 16 bases between. CDR3 protein: CASSVEPGSGTEAFF. In DNA, the CDR3 is TGTGCCAGCAGCGTCGAACCAGGGTCTGGGACTGAAGCTTTCTTT.

DNA for the CDR3: TGTGCCAGCAGCCCCCCCAGGGGGCAGGGGGGCAATGAAGCTTTCTTT. It encodes CASSPPRGQGGNEAFF. The gene calls are TRBV11-2 and TRBJ1-1; the match to TRBD1 covers 8 bases. The CDR3 has 16 residues. J was trimmed by 7 bases and V by 5 bases; bases with no gene match: 15. Germline V gene sequence: CDR1 SGHAT, CDR2 FQNNGV.

This clone was counted only a few times. The chain employs TRBV9 and TRBJ1-1; weak D call: TRBD1 (5 bases). This CDR3 is 14 amino acids long. Germline V gene lookup returns CDR1 SGDLS and CDR2 YYNGEE. The ends were cut back, 4 bases at V and 5 bases at J, with 15 bases in the middle. The CDR3 region is CASSPGWAGTEAFF. DNA of the CDR3: TGTGCCAGCAGCCCCGGATGGGCAGGGACTGAAGCTTTCTTT. The complete variable domain, with remaining parts taken from reference TRBV9 and TRBJ1-1, reads DSGVTQTPKHLITATGQRVTLRCSPRSGDLSVYWYQQSLDQGLQFLIQYYNGEERAKGNILERFSAQQFPDLHSELNLSSLELGDSALYFCASSPGWAGTEAFFGQGTRLTVV.

This rearrangement joins TRBV10-1 to TRBJ2-3; 8 nucleotides line up with TRBD1. The CDR3 covers 16 residues. V shed 0 bases, J shed 4 bases, and the junction held 6 bases outside the gene matches. Germline V gene data show CDR1 as WNHNN and CDR2 as SYGVQD (reference sequence). The CDR3, as DNA: TGCGCCAGCAGTGAGTCGAGAACAGGGGGAGCAGATACGCAGTATTTT. Its protein is CASSESRTGGADTQYF.

The CDR3 region is CASSFSDRNYGYTF. For the CDR3, the DNA is TGTGCCAGCAGCTTCTCAGACAGGAACTATGGCTACACCTTC. The J gene is TRBJ1-2, the V gene TRBV7-9; maybe TRBD1 (6 bases). The CDR3 loop spans 14 amino acids. Deletions cut 3 bases from V and 2 bases from J, with 10 bases between. In germline, CDR1 is SEHNR, CDR2 FQNEAQ (reference sequence).

CDR3 DNA: TGTGCCAGCAGTTTATATACGGGGGGCCCGGGAGGGTATGAGCAGTTCTTC. Its translation is CASSLYTGGPGGYEQFF. The chain joins TRBV27 to TRBJ2-1, with 8 bases identical to TRBD2. CDR3 length: 17 amino acids. The V gene end was trimmed by 1 base and the J gene end by 8 bases; junction bases not matched to a gene: 13. Germline-derived CDR1 and CDR2 are MNHEY and SMNVEV (reference sequence).

For the CDR3, the DNA is TGTGCCAGCAGTGAACCCCTTCAAGCTTTCTTT. Translated: CASSEPLQAFF. V is TRBV2 and J is TRBJ1-1; D unresolved. Germline loops: CDR1 SNHLY, CDR2 FYNNEI. Deletions cut 2 bases from V and 9 bases from J, with 7 bases between. The CDR3 is 11 amino acids.

V usage is TRBV2 and J usage is TRBJ1-1; D uncertain. V was pared by 6 bases and J by 9 bases, with 17 bases between. This CDR3 has 13 residues. In germline, CDR1 is SNHLY, CDR2 FYNNEI. For the CDR3, the DNA is TGTGCCAGCAGCGCCCCACCGGGTAAGAAAGCTTTCTTT. The encoded protein is CASSAPPGKKAFF.

The J gene is TRBJ1-2, the V gene TRBV9, with D possibly being TRBD1 (6 bases). The CDR3 runs 14 residues. Per germline, CDR1 SGDLS and CDR2 YYNGEE. Trimming left V 0 bases short and J 4 bases short, with 10 bases between. The CDR3 loop reads CASSVGGQSYGYTF. CDR3 nucleotide sequence: TGTGCCAGCAGCGTAGGAGGACAGAGCTATGGCTACACCTTC.

The chain combines TRBV2 with TRBJ2-7, with 10 positions matching TRBD1. Germline V gives CDR1 SNHLY, CDR2 FYNNEI. V lost 0 bases and J lost 2; bases outside the gene matches: 4. CDR3 length: 16 residues. CDR3 nucleotide sequence: TGTGCCAGCAGTGAAGCGGGGACAGGGGTGCCCTACGAGCAGTACTTC. The encoded protein is CASSEAGTGVPYEQYF. Combining the CDR3 with reference TRBV2 and TRBJ2-7 gives the whole variable domain EPEVTQTPSHQVTQMGQEVILRCVPISNHLYFYWYRQILGQKVEFLVSFYNNEISEKSEIFDDQFSVERPDGSNFTLKIRSTKLEDSAMYFCASSEAGTGVPYEQYFGPGTRLTVT.

The J gene is TRBJ1-5, the V gene TRBV7-2; 8 bases match TRBD1. CDR1 is SGHTA and CDR2 is FQGNSA in the germline V gene. This CDR3 has 14 amino acids. The trim removed 5 bases at V and 7 bases at J, leaving 7 bases unmatched. CDR3: CASSDRGIGQPQHF. The CDR3 nucleotides are TGTGCCAGCAGCGACAGGGGAATCGGACAGCCCCAGCATTTT.

The rearrangement links TRBV11-3 to TRBJ2-5; maybe TRBD1 (6 bases). Between the trimmed V and J ends, which lost 5 bases and 2 bases, there was a span of 9 bases. The CDR3 spans 13 residues. The germline CDR1 and CDR2 sequences are SGHNT and YENEEA. The CDR3 reads CASSPGQQETQYF. CDR3 in DNA: TGTGCCAGCAGCCCCGGACAGCAAGAGACCCAGTACTTC.